Listed below are T cell receptor beta chains from one sample, sequenced in a study of blood T cells in healthy people across ages. TCRdb passed the 5' RACE reads through MiXCR, listing each CDR3 protein once. This sample has hundreds of thousands of distinct CDR3 sequences, with around 30% found just once. Sequenced sample: blood. The receptor set was obtained from a woman older than 75 in good health. Both conserved end residues are part of each CDR3. The order of the fields is D gene, CDR3 length, J gene, V gene, clone size, CDR3 protein, CDR3 DNA. D genes are given only for firm matches. Size is omitted from some rows. Given values are once, few, many or a class for expanded clones.

d_call: TRBD1
cdr3_length: 15
j_call: TRBJ2-5
v_call: TRBV12-3/TRBV12-4
clone_size: .
cdr3_aa: CASSLWTGGAETQYF
cdr3_nt: TGTGCCAGCAGTTTATGGACAGGGGGAGCAGAGACCCAGTACTTC

d_call: TRBD1
cdr3_length: 15
j_call: TRBJ1-6
v_call: TRBV7-2
clone_size: few
cdr3_aa: CASSPPGTGNSPLHF
cdr3_nt: TGTGCCAGCAGCCCACCCGGGACAGGCAATTCACCCCTCCACTTT

d_call: .
cdr3_length: 15
j_call: TRBJ1-4
v_call: TRBV9
clone_size: .
cdr3_aa: CASSVQGFTNEKLFF
cdr3_nt: TGTGCCAGCAGCGTGCAAGGGTTCACTAATGAAAAACTGTTTTTT

d_call: TRBD2
cdr3_length: 18
j_call: TRBJ2-3
v_call: TRBV7-2
clone_size: few
cdr3_aa: CASSLISLGLAGPDTQYF
cdr3_nt: TGTGCCAGCAGCTTAATATCCTTGGGCCTAGCGGGACCAGATACGCAGTATTTT

d_call: .
cdr3_length: 16
j_call: TRBJ2-5
v_call: TRBV11-2
clone_size: .
cdr3_aa: CASSLGGGGFQETQYF
cdr3_nt: TGTGCCAGCAGCTTAGGAGGGGGGGGTTTCCAAGAGACCCAGTACTTC

d_call: TRBD2
cdr3_length: 14
j_call: TRBJ2-5
v_call: TRBV6-2/TRBV6-3
clone_size: .
cdr3_aa: CAGSISGGQETQYF
cdr3_nt: TGTGCCGGCAGTATTAGCGGGGGCCAAGAGACCCAGTACTTC

d_call: .
cdr3_length: 12
j_call: TRBJ2-5
v_call: TRBV19
clone_size: .
cdr3_aa: CASSISEETQYF
cdr3_nt: TGTGCCAGTAGTATATCGGAAGAGACCCAGTACTTC

d_call: .
cdr3_length: 15
j_call: TRBJ2-3
v_call: TRBV7-9
clone_size: many
cdr3_aa: CASSWTLPGEDTQYF
cdr3_nt: TGTGCCAGCAGCTGGACGCTTCCTGGCGAAGATACGCAGTATTTT

d_call: TRBD1
cdr3_length: 17
j_call: TRBJ2-5
v_call: TRBV20-1
clone_size: many
cdr3_aa: CSATLQGSVTGYETQYF
cdr3_nt: TGCAGTGCTACCTTACAGGGGTCTGTGACCGGGTACGAGACCCAGTACTTC

d_call: .
cdr3_length: 11
j_call: TRBJ2-3
v_call: TRBV12-3/TRBV12-4
clone_size: .
cdr3_aa: CASRLTDAQYF
cdr3_nt: TGTGCCAGCAGACTAACAGATGCGCAGTATTTT

d_call: .
cdr3_length: 15
j_call: TRBJ1-2
v_call: TRBV7-9
clone_size: few
cdr3_aa: CASSLADTPVAGYTF
cdr3_nt: TGTGCCAGCAGCTTAGCGGACACCCCCGTAGCTGGCTACACCTTC

d_call: TRBD1
cdr3_length: 19
j_call: TRBJ2-3
v_call: TRBV7-2
clone_size: many
cdr3_aa: CASSLVLTGGPVSTDTQYF
cdr3_nt: TGTGCCAGCAGCTTAGTCTTGACAGGGGGGCCAGTTAGCACAGATACGCAGTATTTT

d_call: .
cdr3_length: 16
j_call: TRBJ1-4
v_call: TRBV14
clone_size: .
cdr3_aa: CASSQLTGTAGEKLFF
cdr3_nt: TGTGCCAGCAGCCAACTTACCGGGACGGCGGGGGAAAAACTGTTTTTT

d_call: TRBD1
cdr3_length: 16
j_call: TRBJ2-1
v_call: TRBV6-2/TRBV6-3
clone_size: many
cdr3_aa: CASSYNPGQGYSEQFF
cdr3_nt: TGTGCCAGCAGTTACAATCCGGGACAGGGTTACAGTGAGCAGTTCTTC

d_call: TRBD1
cdr3_length: 16
j_call: TRBJ2-1
v_call: TRBV7-9
clone_size: many
cdr3_aa: CASSFLATGAYNEQFF
cdr3_nt: TGTGCCAGCAGCTTCCTCGCGACAGGGGCCTACAATGAGCAGTTCTTC

d_call: .
cdr3_length: 16
j_call: TRBJ2-2
v_call: TRBV9
clone_size: .
cdr3_aa: CASSPESAANTGELFF
cdr3_nt: TGTGCCAGCAGCCCCGAGTCGGCAGCGAACACCGGGGAGCTGTTTTTT